Following are 31 T cell receptor beta chains from one sample sequenced in a study of PD-L1 blockade in urothelial cancer. Noted time point: peripheral blood 6 weeks after treatment start. Sequencing was performed with immunoSEQ multiplex PCR; in TCRdb, only in-frame clones are kept and a portion is missing. The sample has roughly 32,000 clones; 80% to 90% are singletons. The sequencing here drew on PBMCs, taken around atezolizumab (anti-PD-L1) treatment. The receptors were gathered from a man older than 75 with urothelial cancer.

This clone was seen just once. The gene calls are TRBV2 and TRBJ2-1; D is uncertain. The CDR3 is 13 amino acids. Germline V CDR1 and CDR2: SNHLY, FYNNEI. Trimming took 5 bases from V and 6 from J, leaving 11 bases between them. CDR3 amino acids: CASSLSLSNEQFF. CDR3 bases: TGTGCCAGCAGTCTGAGCCTTAGCAATGAGCAGTTCTTC.

V gene TRBV9 combines with J gene TRBJ2-1; D is possibly TRBD2 (5 bases). V was pared by 0 bases and J by 0 bases, with 7 bases between. Per germline, CDR1 SGDLS and CDR2 YYNGEE. CDR3 length: 15 residues. This CDR3 is CASSVAGNSYNEQFF. CDR3 DNA: TGTGCCAGCAGCGTAGCGGGAAACTCCTACAATGAGCAGTTCTTC.

The chain joins TRBV4-3 to TRBJ2-4; possible D gene TRBD2, 5 bases. The CDR3 is 13 residues long. Germline CDR1 is LGHNA and CDR2 is YSLEER. Trimming removed 2 bases from V and 8 bases from J, with 10 bases in between. The CDR3 is CASSQFVGDIQYF. The CDR3 nucleotides are TGCGCCAGCAGCCAATTCGTCGGGGACATTCAGTACTTC.

This rearrangement joins TRBV6-5 to TRBJ1-2; a weak D match, TRBD1 (5 bases). The CDR3 extends over 12 amino acids. V was pared by 0 bases and J by 10 bases, with 9 bases between. CDR1 MNHEY and CDR2 SVGAGI come from the germline V gene. The CDR3 is CASSYSGVYYTF. As DNA, the CDR3 is TGTGCCAGCAGTTACTCAGGGGTCTACTACACCTTC.

V usage is TRBV25-1 and J usage is TRBJ2-5; D is perhaps TRBD1 (5 bases). The CDR3 extends over 15 amino acids. Trimming took off 4 bases at V and 4 bases at J, with 16 bases between the two ends. Germline V gives CDR1 MGHDK, CDR2 SYGVNS. Written as DNA, the CDR3 is TGTGCCAGCAGTGTGGCATGGCCTAGGGGAGAGACCCAGTACTTC. This sequence encodes CASSVAWPRGETQYF.

V and J are TRBV6-1 and TRBJ2-2; 9 bases align to TRBD1. CDR3 length: 15 residues. With 7 bases clipped from V and 6 bases from J, the junction kept 9 bases outside the gene matches. Germline-derived CDR1 and CDR2 are MNHNS and SASEGT. The CDR3 DNA reads as TGTGCCAGCAAGACCGGGACAGGGTCGGCCGGGGAGCTGTTTTTT. It specifies CASKTGTGSAGELFF.

The chain carries TRBV5-1 and TRBJ2-7; 11 positions agree with TRBD2. After removal of 4 bases from V and 4 bases from J, the junction contained 4 bases not matched to a gene. CDR3 length equals 14 residues. Germline-derived CDR1 and CDR2 are SGHRS and YFSETQ. The CDR3 region is CASSIGTSGYEQYF. CDR3 coding DNA: TGCGCCAGCAGCATCGGGACTAGCGGTTACGAGCAGTACTTC.

The chain couples TRBV6-5 to TRBJ2-1; 9 bases align to TRBD1. V dropped 2 bases and J dropped 4; count of bases not matched to a gene: 3. Germline loops: CDR1 MNHEY, CDR2 SVGAGI. This CDR3 has 15 residues. CDR3: CASSYDRGSYNEQFF. CDR3 in DNA: TGTGCCAGCAGTTACGACAGGGGGAGTTACAATGAGCAGTTCTTC.

V is TRBV19 and J is TRBJ2-1; D is possibly TRBD1 (5 bases). The germline CDR1 and CDR2 sequences are LNHDA and SQIVND (reference sequence). The CDR3 is 11 amino acids. V was shortened by 4 bases and J by 8 bases, with 6 bases between the two germline ends. Written as DNA, the CDR3 is TGTGCCAGTAGTAGGGGCGATGAGCAGTTCTTC. Translating it yields CASSRGDEQFF. The complete variable domain, with remaining parts taken from reference TRBV19 and TRBJ2-1, reads DGGITQSPKYLFRKEGQNVTLSCEQNLNHDAMYWYRQDPGQGLRLIYYSQIVNDFQKGDIAEGYSVSREKKESFPLTVTSAQKNPTAFYLCASSRGDEQFFGPGTRLTVL.

This rearrangement joins TRBV4-1 to TRBJ2-1, with 10 bases aligning to TRBD1. With 6 bases clipped from V and 6 bases from J, the junction kept 5 bases outside the gene matches. The germline V gene encodes CDR1 MGHRA and CDR2 YSYEKL. The CDR3 length is 14 residues. For the CDR3, the DNA is TGCGCCAGCAGGACCGGGACAGGGGTCAATGAGCAGTTCTTC. Its protein product is CASRTGTGVNEQFF.

The genes are TRBV5-1 and TRBJ2-1; TRBD2 matches at 15 bases. V shed 4 bases, J shed 7 bases, and the junction held 3 bases outside the gene matches. In germline, CDR1 is SGHRS, CDR2 YFSETQ. This CDR3 spans 15 amino acids. In DNA, the CDR3 is TGCGCCAGCAGCGGACTAGCGGGAGGGCGGAATGAGCAGTTCTTC. This translates into CASSGLAGGRNEQFF.

This clone ranks as medium-sized. The genes are TRBV28 and TRBJ2-1; D is possibly TRBD2 (6 bases). CDR1 is MDHEN, CDR2 SYDVKM, per germline. Trimming took off 8 bases at V and 5 bases at J, with 7 bases between the two ends. The CDR3 length is 11 residues. The CDR3 is CASGTHNEQFF. The CDR3 nucleotides read TGTGCCAGCGGGACTCACAATGAGCAGTTCTTC.

The chain combines TRBV6-6 with TRBJ2-3; the D is unclear. V was cut by 4 bases and J by 5 bases, with 10 bases left in between. This CDR3 has 13 amino acids. In germline, CDR1 is MNHNY, CDR2 SVGAGI (reference sequence). The CDR3 DNA reads TGTGCCAGCAGTTTAACGGGTATAGATACGCAGTATTTT. This encodes CASSLTGIDTQYF.

V is TRBV15 and J is TRBJ1-2, with a tentative D call TRBD1 (5 bases). The CDR3 covers 15 residues. V gave up 1 base and J gave up 8 bases, with 17 bases separating them. Germline loops: CDR1 LNHNV, CDR2 YYDKDF (reference sequence). The CDR3: CATSRARGGVGGYTF. The CDR3 nucleotides are TGTGCCACCAGCAGAGCCCGTGGGGGGGTTGGGGGCTACACCTTC.

V gene TRBV30 combines with J gene TRBJ1-3, with D maybe TRBD1 (5 bases). Trimming stripped 0 bases from V and 2 bases from J, with 17 bases between. The germline V gene encodes CDR1 GTSNPN and CDR2 SVGIG (reference sequence). The CDR3 is 17 residues long. As DNA, the CDR3 is TGTGCCTGGAGTGTACTGTGGGGCGTTATGACTGGAAACACCATATATTTT. Its translation: CAWSVLWGVMTGNTIYF. Complete variable domain (other parts from reference TRBV30 and TRBJ1-3): SQTIHQWPATLVQPVGSPLSLECTVEGTSNPNLYWYRQAAGRGLQLLFYSVGIGQISSEVPQNLSASRPQDRQFILSSKKLLLSDSGFYLCAWSVLWGVMTGNTIYFGEGSWLTVV.

The rearrangement uses TRBV19 and TRBJ2-2; D unresolved. Trimming cost V 5 bases and J 5 bases, with 9 bases left between them. The length of the CDR3 is 13 residues. The germline V gene encodes CDR1 LNHDA and CDR2 SQIVND (reference sequence). CDR3 sequence: CASSQSATGELFF. The CDR3 DNA follows: TGTGCCAGTAGTCAAAGCGCGACCGGGGAGCTGTTTTTT.

The chain joins TRBV5-1 to TRBJ1-1; 8 bases map to TRBD1. The V segment lost 1 base and the J segment 0 bases; nucleotides outside the gene matches: 5. The germline V gene has CDR1 SGHRS and CDR2 YFSETQ. The CDR3 is 16 amino acids. CDR3 residues: CASSLKGQGVNTEAFF. Here the CDR3 DNA reads TGCGCCAGCAGCTTGAAAGGACAGGGCGTGAACACTGAAGCTTTCTTT.

V usage is TRBV2 and J usage is TRBJ1-1; tentatively, D is TRBD1 (6 bases). V was cut by 6 bases and J by 0 bases, with 11 bases left in between. The CDR3 has 14 amino acids. From germline, CDR1 is SNHLY and CDR2 FYNNEI. CDR3 nucleotides: TGTGCCAGCAGAGACAGGTACCTGAACACTGAAGCTTTCTTT. Amino acid sequence: CASRDRYLNTEAFF.

This chain connects TRBV11-1 to TRBJ2-5, with 8 positions matching TRBD2. J gave up 0 bases and V 0 bases, and 0 bases lay outside the gene matches. Germline V CDR1 and CDR2: SGHAT, FQDESV (reference sequence). This CDR3 region has 15 residues. The CDR3 loop reads CASSLASGNQETQYF. CDR3 bases: TGTGCCAGCAGCTTAGCTAGCGGGAACCAAGAGACCCAGTACTTC. Full variable domain (missing parts from reference TRBV11-1 and TRBJ2-5): EAEVAQSPRYKITEKSQAVAFWCDPISGHATLYWYRQILGQGPELLVQFQDESVVDDSQLPKDRFSAERLKGVDSTLKIQPAELGDSAMYLCASSLASGNQETQYFGPGTRLLVL.

The rearrangement uses TRBV4-2 and TRBJ1-1; TRBD1 agrees at 7 bases. V shed 3 bases, J shed 3 bases, and the junction held 4 bases outside the gene matches. CDR1 is LGHNA and CDR2 is YNFKEQ in the germline V gene. CDR3 length: 14 amino acids. The CDR3, as DNA: TGTGCCAGCAGCCAGAGACAGGGCCACACTGAAGCTTTCTTT. Translation gives CASSQRQGHTEAFF.

V is TRBV18 and J is TRBJ2-7; D is perhaps TRBD2 (5 bases). The germline V gene encodes CDR1 KGHSH and CDR2 LQKENI. This CDR3 is built from 16 residues. V lost 2 bases and J lost 5, with 19 bases in between. CDR3: CASSPTGGLVQHEQYF. The CDR3 nucleotides read TGTGCCAGCTCACCAACGGGCGGGCTAGTCCAACACGAGCAGTACTTC.

The gene calls are TRBV7-6 and TRBJ1-4; D is uncertain. V dropped 5 bases and J dropped 3 bases, with 10 bases sitting between them. CDR3 length equals 14 residues. The germline CDR1 and CDR2 sequences are SGHVS and FNYEAQ. This CDR3 is CASSPAVPNEKLFF. In DNA, the CDR3 is TGTGCCAGCAGCCCCGCAGTACCTAATGAAAAACTGTTTTTT.

This clone was seen a single time. The chain is built from TRBV11-2 and TRBJ1-2, with 8 bases matching TRBD1. The trim removed 5 bases at V and 7 bases at J, leaving 9 bases unmatched. Germline V gene sequence: CDR1 SGHAT, CDR2 FQNNGV. The CDR3 loop spans 14 amino acids. This chain's CDR3 is CASSTGQGGLGYTF. The CDR3 DNA follows: TGTGCCAGCAGCACTGGACAGGGCGGTCTTGGCTACACCTTC.

J is TRBJ2-3 and V is TRBV29-1, with 16 bases that match TRBD2. Looked up from germline, CDR1 is SQVTM and CDR2 is ANQGSEA. The CDR3 consists of 16 residues. Trimming took 7 bases from V and 4 from J; bases not matched to a gene: 8. The CDR3 region has the DNA TGCAGCGCCGGGACTAGCGGGAGGGGGGGGGCAGATACGCAGTATTTT. Protein sequence: CSAGTSGRGGADTQYF.

This clone was counted between two and nine times. The rearrangement uses TRBV10-1 and TRBJ1-1; D remains unclear. Germline V lookup: CDR1 WNHNN, CDR2 SYGVQD (reference sequence). Trimming shortened V by 4 bases and J by 1 base, and 7 bases separated the two germline ends. This CDR3 comprises 13 residues. Here the CDR3 reads CASSATGNTEAFF. In nucleotides, the CDR3 is TGCGCCAGCAGTGCTACGGGGAACACTGAAGCTTTCTTT.

The chain combines TRBV25-1 with TRBJ1-1, with D perhaps matching TRBD1 (5 bases). Germline values: CDR1 MGHDK, CDR2 SYGVNS. The V gene lost 6 bases and the J gene lost 0 bases, with 14 bases spanning the gap. There are 15 residues in the CDR3. CDR3 in DNA: TGTGCCAGCAGCGCCTATAAAGGGGTGAACACTGAAGCTTTCTTT. Protein: CASSAYKGVNTEAFF.

This rearrangement joins TRBV6-5 to TRBJ2-7, with TRBD1 as a possible D gene (5 bases). V lost 5 bases and J 2 bases, leaving 13 bases between the germline ends. CDR1 and CDR2 from the germline V gene are MNHEY and SVGAGI. This CDR3 is built from 14 residues. CDR3 bases: TGTGCCAGCAGTCCCGACAGAGGAGCCTACGAGCAGTACTTC. It specifies CASSPDRGAYEQYF.

This clone turned up a few times. This chain joins TRBV30 and TRBJ1-1; 9 positions match TRBD1. In germline, CDR1 is GTSNPN, CDR2 SVGIG (reference sequence). Trimming took 2 bases from V and 1 from J; bases not matched to a gene: 2. The CDR3 spans 14 residues. The CDR3 region has the DNA TGTGCCTGGAGTCGGGGACAGGGGAACACTGAAGCTTTCTTT. Amino acids: CAWSRGQGNTEAFF.

The V call is TRBV5-4, the J call TRBJ2-3; 7 bases are a match to TRBD2. The CDR3 is made up of 13 amino acids. V was clipped by 7 bases and J by 0 bases; unmatched bases: 2. Per the germline V gene, CDR1 is SGHNT and CDR2 is YYREEE (reference sequence). The CDR3 DNA is TGTGCCAGCGGGACTACGAGCACAGATACGCAGTATTTT. Translated, it gives CASGTTSTDTQYF.

V is TRBV5-8 and J is TRBJ2-2; D possibly corresponds to TRBD2 (5 bases). The V end was cut by 4 bases, the J end by 3 bases, with 10 bases between. This CDR3 region has 14 residues. Looked up from germline, CDR1 is SGHTS and CDR2 is YDEGEE. The CDR3 here is CASSITRDTGELFF. The CDR3 region has the DNA TGTGCCAGCAGCATCACTAGAGACACCGGGGAGCTGTTTTTT. Supplemented by reference TRBV5-8 and TRBJ2-2, the full variable domain reads EAGVTQSPTHLIKTRGQQATLRCSPISGHTSVYWYQQALGLGLQFLLWYDEGEERNRGNFPPRFSGRQFPNYSSELNVNALELEDSALYLCASSITRDTGELFFGEGSRLTVL.

This chain connects TRBV10-3 to TRBJ2-6; 11 bases agree with TRBD2. The CDR3 length is 17 residues. J was trimmed by 0 bases and V by 7 bases; bases with no gene match: 5. Germline-derived CDR1 and CDR2 are ENHRY and SYGVKD. This CDR3 reads CAITPGTSGSGANVLTF. The CDR3 DNA reads TGTGCCATCACCCCCGGGACTAGCGGCTCTGGGGCCAACGTCCTGACTTTC.